The 6 T cell receptor beta chains below come from one sample, sequenced in a study of control samples from healthy donors and cancer patients. TCRdb's copy holds only in-frame clones and misses some; the assay was immunoSEQ multiplex PCR. The sample lists under 60,000 clones, nearly 95% occurring once. Source material: PBMCs. All receptors come from a woman in her 50s with head and neck cancer.

The chain uses TRBV28 and TRBJ1-5, with a possible D match to TRBD1 (6 bases). This CDR3 contains 16 residues. Trimming took off 3 bases at V and 2 bases at J, with 14 bases between the two ends. Per the germline V gene, CDR1 is MDHEN and CDR2 is SYDVKM. Here the CDR3 DNA reads TGTGCCAGCAGTTTGGTCCGGGGACAAGGCAATCAGCCCCAGCATTTT. Amino acids: CASSLVRGQGNQPQHF.

CDR3 sequence: CASSGGLAGEQYF. In nucleotides, the CDR3 is TGTGCCAGCAGTGGGGGGCTAGCAGGCGAGCAGTACTTC. The rearrangement links TRBV2 to TRBJ2-7; possibly TRBD1 for D (6 bases). The CDR3 runs to 13 residues. Germline loops: CDR1 SNHLY, CDR2 FYNNEI. V lost 4 bases to trimming and J lost 6 bases, with 13 bases between them.

This clone came up a few times. This chain links TRBV28 with TRBJ1-1, with D possibly TRBD1 on 5 matching bases. The V end lost 4 bases, the J end lost 4 bases, and 10 bases lay between the germline ends. The CDR3 contains 13 residues. CDR1 and CDR2 (germline): MDHEN, SYDVKM. The CDR3 bases are TGTGCCAGCAGTTGGGGGGGGGTCACTGAAGCTTTCTTT. As protein: CASSWGGVTEAFF. The full variable domain, in which reference TRBV28 and TRBJ1-1 provide the parts outside the CDR3, is DVKVTQSSRYLVKRTGEKVFLECVQDMDHENMFWYRQDPGLGLRLIYFSYDVKMKEKGDIPEGYSVSREKKERFSLILESASTNQTSMYLCASSWGGVTEAFFGQGTRLTVV.

This chain joins TRBV12-3 or TRBV12-4 and TRBJ2-7; possible D gene TRBD1, 6 bases. The length of the CDR3 is 13 residues. The V end was cut by 6 bases, the J end by 2 bases, with 11 bases between. CDR3 region: CASRNDRPYEQYF. The CDR3 DNA follows: TGTGCCAGCAGGAACGACAGGCCCTACGAGCAGTACTTC.

The chain links TRBV6-6 to TRBJ2-3; 12 positions match TRBD2. The V and J ends lost 4 bases and 2 bases, in that order; junction bases with no gene match: 4. Germline CDR1 is MNHNY and CDR2 is SVGAGI (reference sequence). This CDR3 has 16 residues. CDR3 region: CASSSRLAGATDTQYF. The CDR3 DNA reads TGTGCCAGCAGTTCTCGACTAGCGGGGGCCACAGATACGCAGTATTTT.

V is TRBV12-3 or TRBV12-4 and J is TRBJ1-2, with D possibly TRBD1 on 5 matching bases. Trimming took 6 bases from V and 1 from J, leaving 9 bases between them. CDR3 length: 13 amino acids. The CDR3 region is CASSRDFNYGYTF. Written as DNA, the CDR3 is TGTGCCAGCAGCCGGGACTTTAACTATGGCTACACCTTC.